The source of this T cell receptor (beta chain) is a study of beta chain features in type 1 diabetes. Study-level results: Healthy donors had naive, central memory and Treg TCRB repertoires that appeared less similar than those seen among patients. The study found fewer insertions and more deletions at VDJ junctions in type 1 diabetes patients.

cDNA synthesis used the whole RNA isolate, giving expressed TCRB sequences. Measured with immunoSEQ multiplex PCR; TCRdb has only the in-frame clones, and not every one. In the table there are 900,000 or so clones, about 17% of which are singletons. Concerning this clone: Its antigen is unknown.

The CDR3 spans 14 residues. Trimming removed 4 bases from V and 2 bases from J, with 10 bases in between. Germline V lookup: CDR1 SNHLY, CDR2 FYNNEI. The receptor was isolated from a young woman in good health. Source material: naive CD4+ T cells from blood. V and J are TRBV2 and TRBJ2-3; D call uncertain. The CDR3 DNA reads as TGTGCCAGCAGTGGTACGGCATACACAGATACGCAGTATTTT. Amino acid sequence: CASSGTAYTDTQYF.